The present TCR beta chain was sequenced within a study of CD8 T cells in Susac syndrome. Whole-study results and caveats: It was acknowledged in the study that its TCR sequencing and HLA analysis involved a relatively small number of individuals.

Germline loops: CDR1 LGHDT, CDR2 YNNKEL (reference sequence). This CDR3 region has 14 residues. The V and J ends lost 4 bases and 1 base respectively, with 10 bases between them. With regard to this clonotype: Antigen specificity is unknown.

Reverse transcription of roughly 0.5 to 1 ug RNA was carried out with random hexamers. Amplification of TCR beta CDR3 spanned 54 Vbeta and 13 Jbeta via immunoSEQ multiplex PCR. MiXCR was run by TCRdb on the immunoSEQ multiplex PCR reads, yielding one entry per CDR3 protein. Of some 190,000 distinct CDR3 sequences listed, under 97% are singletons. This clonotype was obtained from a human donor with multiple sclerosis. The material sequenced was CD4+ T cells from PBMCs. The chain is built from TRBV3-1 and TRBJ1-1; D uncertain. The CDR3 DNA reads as TGTGCCAGCAGCCTTCGGCGGACGAACACTGAAGCTTTCTTT. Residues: CASSLRRTNTEAFF.